Sequencing of this T cell receptor beta chain was carried out in a study of cytomegalovirus exposure and HLA in healthy donors (dated by TCRdb to about 2017). Turning to the overall study: According to an earlier analysis of a few hundred of the donors, about 180 million T cells yielded 120 million or so unique TCR beta sequences and around 280 Gb of sequence data. The T cell repertoires of 700 or so subjects were profiled by immunosequencing and related to cytomegalovirus serostatus. Approximately 300 gigabases of sequencing data and around 80 million unique TCR sequences made up an early release that covered roughly 670 HLA-typed donors. In an earlier analysis of over 550 of the donors, high-throughput TCR beta sequencing was used to judge whether each TCR beta V gene segment behaved as functional or pseudogenic. All discovery cohort repertoires had been generated on a single sequencing platform. In the later analysis, no new phenotypic data were used to find candidate immune exposures; instead, reliance was placed on TCR beta sequences and their occurrence across donors. Class I and class II HLA loci were covered by the typing at four-digit resolution. Among some 400 genotyped donors of the cohort, an average of roughly 230,000 unique TCR beta nucleotide sequences was sequenced per donor, of which 15% to 20% were non-productive. The study aimed to test whether cataloging public T cell receptors could reveal signatures of past pathogen exposure. Among the roughly 410 genotyped donors, around 81% belonged to the genetic ancestry cluster associated with self-reported Caucasian donors. Along with the approximately 700-subject first cohort, a separate validation cohort of approximately 110 different subjects was used. A later analysis re-examined previously published TCR beta repertoires from more than 600 donors and added high-resolution HLA genotyping to investigate patterns of TCR occurrence. Typing coverage differed by locus: A, B, C, DRB1 and DQB1 were typed in roughly 620-630 donors, DQA1 in 522, DPA1 in nearly 610, and DPB1 in 400 to 480. The study combined high-throughput TCR immunosequencing, statistical association of individual TCRs with disease status, and machine learning to predict cytomegalovirus infection status. A later genetic analysis took genome-wide SNP genotypes for 398 of the 666 donors and used that subset as a discovery cohort. Donor age, sex, ethnicity and CMV serostatus were compiled alongside the repertoire data. Five DR-DQ haplotypes were treated as single units for association and clustering because of strong linkage in the cohort.

Libraries were made using the immunoSEQ multiplex PCR assay. The multiplex PCR relied on a mix of 60 forward primers for TCR Vbeta segments and 13 reverse primers for TCR Jbeta segments. The CDR3 region of rearranged TCR beta genes was amplified from genomic DNA with a multiplex PCR assay. The Illumina HiSeq System was used to sequence the amplified TCR beta libraries as 87-base-pair reads. The published analysis was carried out like this. In a later analysis, about 80 million unique TCR beta chains were counted across the 500 to 700 repertoires, and around 11 million of these chains were shared by at least two donors. To remove PCR and sequencing errors, raw reads were error-corrected and collapsed into unique sequences using a nearest-neighbor algorithm that merged closely related sequences. To assign V, D and J gene segments, CDR3 sequences were aligned to IMGT reference sequences. Each retained sequence needed at least a six-nucleotide match to both a V gene segment and a J gene segment. Rearrangements were classified as productive when the CDR3 lacked stop codons and remained in frame with V and J, and all other rearrangements were classified as non-productive. Following IMGT convention, CDR3 was defined as the stretch from the second conserved V-encoded cysteine up to the conserved J-encoded phenylalanine. The earlier analysis of 587 of the donors excluded sequences that lacked an unambiguous match to a single V gene segment. An earlier analysis of 500 to 600 of the donors classified V segments as functional when productive rearrangements were above 56.7% and as segregating when the standard deviation between donors was above 5%. A statistical classification framework was developed to diagnose cytomegalovirus status using the catalog of TCR beta chain sequences. In a later analysis, TCR nucleotide sequences were compared against IMGT/GENE-DB human TR gene sequences so that V and J genes could be assigned. In a later analysis, CDR3 sequences and most-parsimonious VDJ recombination scenarios were assigned using the TCRdist pipeline. In a later analysis, each TCR beta chain was defined by its CDR3 amino acid sequence together with its V-gene family, and reads without a unique V-gene family were excluded. A later analysis removed 592 highly shared, low-generation-probability nucleotide sequences to deal with suspected cross-contamination and a sequencing artifact. For each public chain, a later analysis derived a clonal expansion index from normalized ranks of inferred template counts within each repertoire. Generation probabilities in a later analysis came from a VDJ recombination model fitted to out-of-frame rearrangements, and those results were checked against IGoR. Hypergeometric tests were used in a later analysis to score TCR-TCR, TCR-HLA and TCR-CMV co-occurrence, with a repertoire-size bias correction applied to the TCR pairs. To estimate false discovery rates, a later analysis permuted the HLA or CMV assignments 20 times. A later analysis grouped co-occurring TCRs with DBSCAN, adding TCRdist sequence similarity when clustering within HLA-allele-positive subsets. Repertoires with fewer than 30,000 or more than 120,000 public chains were left out of co-occurrence clustering, as were roughly five repertoires with anomalous nucleotide sharing. The clones in this table, taken by TCRdb from immuneACCESS, are in-frame only. Not every clone is retained; where verified, under half of the shortfall comes from an unresolved V gene, and the cause of the rest is unknown. For V, J and clone size, that table is used; D and trimming come from the DNA. The sample's table covers some 110,000 clones. The top ten clonotypes cover 3.7% of the sample.

As concerns this clone: Its antigen target is currently unknown.

V lost 8 bases and J lost 7 bases; the stretch between them is 18 bases long. CDR1 and CDR2 are drawn from the germline V gene (reference sequence): MNHNY, SVGAGI. From its cysteine to its phenylalanine, the CDR3 spans 14 amino acids. Only CDR3 DNA is held: 42 bases, read in frame from base 1. Summary of the overall study and its limitations: According to a later analysis, TCR association rates differed among HLA loci, with DRB1 alleles showing the most associated TCRs and HLA-C alleles showing the fewest. In a later analysis, more than 15,000 TCR beta sequences were associated with specific HLA alleles at a false discovery rate of 0.05. According to a later genetic analysis, donors in an Asian-associated ancestry cluster had fewer N-insertions in productive TCRs than the approximately 610-donor mean. According to a later analysis, most CMV-associated TCR beta chains appeared to be HLA-restricted, and the HLA associations seemed to be driven largely by CMV exposure. A later analysis found that HLA-associated TCR beta chains were more clonally expanded and had lower generation probabilities than equally common non-associated chains. Across donors, most TCR sequences were observed very rarely, whereas some public TCRs were present in many individuals. CMV serostatus was the only immune exposure information available for the cohort. The cohort was sequenced for TCR beta chains only, and without alpha or paired-chain data the features that could be detected were limited. A cluster of highly shared sequence variants was judged likely to be a technical artifact of the sequencing pipeline. An association between a missense DCLRE1C variant and V-gene and J-gene trimming of TCR beta chains was found in a later genetic analysis and replicated in an independent cohort. Linkage disequilibrium might explain the correlated functional status among segregating V segments, but an unknown experimental factor could not be ruled out. In the study, 150 to 200 TCR beta chains were listed as associated with cytomegalovirus. Fewer than 20 rarely observed V segments, including chromosome 9 orphons, were excluded from the earlier analysis of approximately 600 of the donors because counts were too low. When HLA alleles, especially DR and DQ, strongly co-occurred, attributing TCR associations to individual alleles was difficult. A further reported finding was that TCR beta sequences accurately predicted the HLA-A and HLA-B alleles for most subjects in the first cohort. A few of the identified cytomegalovirus-associated TCR beta chains were confirmed in vitro to be specific for cytomegalovirus antigens. Because the 87-base-pair reads could not distinguish some IMGT-functional V segments, including TRBV6-2 and TRBV6-3, those segments were excluded. The authors suggested that the approach could potentially be generalized to other disease states and immunological phenotypes. Because some donors lacked HLA typing at each locus, the association tests relied only on the typed subset. A later analysis reported that several top co-occurrence clusters appeared linked to parvovirus B19, influenza, CMV and Epstein-Barr virus. Sequencing depth was assumed to be roughly uniform across donors in the presence/absence analyses, though that assumption may not hold. An earlier analysis of several hundred of the donors showed that most TCR beta V segments appeared in productive rearrangements either about 90% or about 30% of the time, which broadly matched IMGT annotations. Cytomegalovirus status was reported to be diagnosed by the classifier with high specificity and sensitivity in both the original and validation cohorts.

The cohort comprised hundreds of healthy bone marrow donors. Cohort members were all nominally healthy when sampled, although unrecorded immune exposures were likely present. The donor was CMV seronegative and was included in the group of 352 seronegative cohort members. A peripheral blood sample was provided by each donor, and peripheral blood mononuclear cells were used for TCR beta sequencing. Genomic DNA extraction from the blood cell samples was performed with the Qiagen DNeasy Blood Extraction Kit. The receptor comes from a man aged 30 to 39 in good health and CMV-seronegative. Sequenced material: PBMCs. The rearrangement combines TRBV6-6 with TRBJ2-1; TRBD2 is perhaps the D gene, given 8 matching bases. The CDR3 sequence is CASSRGDSGNEQFF. The DNA reads TGTGCCAGCTCGCGGGGGGACAGTGGAAATGAGCAGTTCTTC.